This is a list of T cell receptor beta chains from one sample in a study of T-cell memory formation after mild COVID-19. Using its own MiXCR run on the 5' RACE reads, TCRdb lists one record per CDR3 protein. This table has 200,000 to 250,000 distinct CDR3 sequences, 25% to 35% appearing once. The specimen was PBMCs or a T cell subset sorted from them (not recorded which). These receptors came from an adult woman who had mild COVID-19 (a few samples of this study predate the infection). Cell type and time point are not known. Each CDR3 is given with its conserved first and last residue. Each record gives: J gene, D gene, V gene, CDR3 length, clone size, CDR3 protein, CDR3 DNA. D genes are given only for firm matches. Rows give clone size only sometimes, using once, few, many, or a class for an expanded clone.

TRBJ2-4,-,TRBV14,15,-,CASSQVAGAKNIQYF,TGTGCCAGCAGCCAAGTTGCAGGGGCGAAAAACATTCAGTACTTC
TRBJ2-3,-,TRBV3-1,16,few,CASSRTGGLSTDTQYF,TGTGCCAGCAGCCGGACGGGTGGGCTCAGCACAGATACGCAGTATTTT
TRBJ2-1,TRBD2,TRBV11-2,17,few,CASSPRLAGDSYNEQFF,TGTGCCAGCAGCCCACGACTAGCGGGAGACTCCTACAATGAGCAGTTCTTC
TRBJ2-1,TRBD2,TRBV24-1,19,-,CATSDLAGAPPSSYNEQFF,TGTGCCACCAGTGATTTAGCGGGAGCCCCTCCAAGCTCCTACAATGAGCAGTTCTTC
TRBJ1-5,-,TRBV7-9,14,-,CATAKIGSNQPQHF,TGTGCCACCGCTAAGATTGGTAGCAATCAGCCCCAGCATTTT
TRBJ2-7,TRBD1,TRBV18,14,few,CASSRSTGGYEQYF,TGTGCCAGCTCACGGTCGACAGGGGGCTACGAGCAGTACTTC
TRBJ1-1,TRBD1,TRBV3-1,14,few,CASSQRDRYTEAFF,TGTGCCAGCAGCCAAAGGGACAGGTACACTGAAGCTTTCTTT
TRBJ1-1,TRBD1,TRBV15,16,-,CATSRGTGGFNTEAFF,TGTGCCACCAGCAGGGGGACAGGGGGCTTCAACACTGAAGCTTTCTTT
TRBJ1-1,-,TRBV12-3/TRBV12-4,13,few,CASSSGISVEAFF,TGTGCCAGCAGCTCGGGGATAAGCGTTGAAGCTTTCTTT
TRBJ2-7,TRBD1,TRBV15,13,-,CATSKDRGYEQYF,TGTGCCACCAGCAAGGACAGGGGCTACGAGCAGTACTTC
TRBJ2-7,-,TRBV13,13,-,CASSYTETYEQYF,TGTGCCAGCAGCTATACAGAGACCTACGAGCAGTACTTC
TRBJ1-4,-,TRBV29-1,15,-,CSVPSSGQGSEKLFF,TGCAGCGTCCCTTCTTCTGGCCAGGGTAGTGAAAAACTGTTTTTT
TRBJ2-1,TRBD2,TRBV2,15,-,CASSGDYAFDNEQFF,TGTGCCAGCAGCGGGGACTACGCCTTTGACAATGAGCAGTTCTTC
TRBJ2-1,TRBD1,TRBV3-1,12,-,CASGGQVNEQFF,TGTGCCAGCGGGGGACAGGTCAATGAGCAGTTCTTC
TRBJ2-3,-,TRBV11-3,14,-,CASSPLGGTDTQYF,TGTGCCAGCAGCCCTCTCGGAGGGACAGATACGCAGTATTTT
TRBJ2-2,-,TRBV7-9,14,-,CASSLVRGTGELFF,TGTGCCAGCAGCTTAGTTCGGGGCACCGGGGAGCTGTTTTTT
TRBJ2-7,TRBD1,TRBV29-1,13,few,CSGGTGVINEQYF,TGCAGCGGGGGGACAGGGGTCATCAACGAGCAGTACTTC
TRBJ2-6,TRBD1,TRBV15,17,-,CATSRNQGASGANVLTF,TGTGCCACCAGCAGAAACCAGGGGGCCTCTGGGGCCAACGTCCTGACTTTC
TRBJ2-7,-,TRBV7-8,15,once,CASSLAGGRTYEQYF,TGTGCCAGCAGCTTAGCGGGGGGCCGGACCTACGAGCAGTACTTC
TRBJ2-1,-,TRBV4-3,12,-,CASSQVNNEQFF,TGCGCCAGCAGCCAAGTAAACAATGAGCAGTTCTTC
TRBJ1-1,-,TRBV19,14,few,CASSPEPGITEAFF,TGTGCCAGTAGTCCAGAGCCGGGGATCACTGAAGCTTTCTTT
TRBJ1-1,-,TRBV2,11,few,CAGTGNTEAFF,TGTGCCGGCACAGGGAACACTGAAGCTTTCTTT
TRBJ1-3,TRBD1,TRBV5-4,13,few,CASSKQGADTIYF,TGTGCCAGCAGTAAACAGGGGGCTGACACCATATATTTT
TRBJ2-7,TRBD1,TRBV5-4,16,-,CASSYGQAPSSYEQYF,TGTGCCAGCAGCTATGGACAGGCCCCTAGCTCCTACGAGCAGTACTTC
TRBJ1-4,-,TRBV5-1,17,-,CASSPNWEAATNEKLFF,TGCGCCAGCAGCCCCAATTGGGAGGCAGCAACTAATGAAAAACTGTTTTTT
TRBJ1-4,-,TRBV6-1,13,-,CALLTDTNEKLFF,TGTGCCCTACTGACGGACACGAATGAAAAACTGTTTTTT
TRBJ2-6,-,TRBV7-8,14,-,CASSRFSGANVLTF,TGTGCCAGCAGCCGGTTCTCTGGGGCCAACGTCCTGACTTTC
TRBJ2-7,-,TRBV6-6,13,-,CASSYSTYNEQYF,TGTGCCAGCAGTTACTCGACGTACAACGAGCAGTACTTC
TRBJ1-4,-,TRBV6-1,14,few,CASSGELGREKLFF,TGTGCCAGCAGTGGTGAGCTGGGGCGGGAAAAACTGTTTTTT
TRBJ2-2,TRBD1,TRBV24-1,15,few,CATSRNRGNTGELFF,TGTGCCACCTCCCGAAACAGGGGGAATACCGGGGAGCTGTTTTTT
TRBJ2-2,-,TRBV4-3,11,-,CASSQGGELFF,TGCGCCAGCAGCCAGGGCGGGGAGCTGTTTTTT
TRBJ1-6,-,TRBV3-1,14,-,CASSLPDWNSPLHF,TGTGCCAGCAGCCTCCCCGATTGGAATTCACCCCTCCACTTT
TRBJ1-5,-,TRBV10-3,16,few,CAISETVGFVNQPQHF,TGTGCCATCAGTGAGACAGTGGGGTTTGTGAATCAGCCCCAGCATTTT
TRBJ2-3,TRBD1,TRBV9,17,few,CASSVDPDRAYTDTQYF,TGTGCCAGCAGCGTAGATCCCGACAGGGCTTACACAGATACGCAGTATTTT
TRBJ2-7,TRBD1,TRBV12-3/TRBV12-4,21,few,CASSPGQGETRGSSISYEQYF,TGTGCCAGCAGTCCGGGACAGGGAGAGACTAGGGGTTCGAGTATATCCTACGAGCAGTACTTC